This T cell receptor beta chain was profiled in a study of T-cell reconstitution after alpha-beta-depleted transplantation in children. Study results and limitations: T-cell counts and diversity at one year following transplant were attributed mainly to newly produced T cells. About two months after transplant, alpha-beta T cells reportedly came from several hundred expanded graft clones. Certain patients had high TCRbeta diversity at day 60, and it came from recipient T cells and thymic progenitors that survived.

This clonotype showed up just a few times. What it recognizes is unknown. The CDR3 runs to 14 residues. V lost 2 bases, J lost 7 bases, and 12 bases lay in between. Using unique molecular identifiers, the investigators prepared the TCRbeta library. Each CDR3 protein gets one entry after TCRdb re-called the PCR reads with MiXCR. The repertoire holds about 540,000 distinct CDR3 sequences, with 27% as singletons. This receptor was identified in a boy younger than two with Wiskott-Aldrich syndrome, due to receive a stem cell transplant. The gene calls are TRBV12-3 or TRBV12-4 and TRBJ2-1; possibly TRBD2 for D (6 bases). Sequenced material: PBMCs, taken before TCRalphabeta/CD19-depleted stem cell transplant. The CDR3 is CASSLPGLSNEQFF. The DNA for the CDR3 is TGTGCCAGCAGTTTACCCGGACTATCAAATGAGCAGTTCTTC.